Listed below are T cell receptor beta chains from one sample, sequenced in a study of blood T cell repertoires in COVID-19. Assay used: immunoSEQ multiplex PCR; TCRdb lists only in-frame clones, some missing. The sample includes approximately 100,000 clones, about 90% of them seen just once. Sequencing was performed on peripheral blood. Every receptor here comes from a human donor in a cohort sampled during active COVID-19. CDR3s include the opening cysteine and the closing phenylalanine or tryptophan. Each record gives: D gene, clone size, V gene, J gene, CDR3 DNA, CDR3 protein. A D gene is named only where the DNA matches it firmly. Rows give clone size only sometimes, using once, few, many, or a class for an expanded clone.

>NA|NA|TRBV18|TRBJ1-3
TGTGCCAGCTCACCAGAAGTGTGGCCAGGGGCCTTCCTCTCTGGAAACACCATATATTTT
CASSPEVWPGAFLSGNTIYF
>NA|NA|TRBV6-5|TRBJ2-7
TGTGCCAGCGCCAGCGAGGGGGTATTGGGCGAGCAGTACTTC
CASASEGVLGEQYF
>NA|NA|TRBV7-2|TRBJ2-7
TGTGCCAGCAACCTTGCGGGCTACGAGCAGTACTTC
CASNLAGYEQYF
>TRBD1|once|TRBV28|TRBJ2-2
TGTGCCAGCAGTTTATACGGCCAGGGGGCGCCCGGGGAGCTGTTTTTT
CASSLYGQGAPGELFF
>NA|NA|TRBV9|TRBJ2-5
TGTGCCAGCAGCGTAGCAGGGGAAGAGACCCAGTACTTC
CASSVAGEETQYF
>TRBD1|NA|TRBV7-2|TRBJ2-3
TGTGCCAGCAGTAAGAATCGACAGGGGACTAGCACAGATACGCAGTATTTT
CASSKNRQGTSTDTQYF
>TRBD2|NA|TRBV6-5|TRBJ2-5
TGTGCCAGCAGCGGGGTGGGGGGGCAAGAGACCCAGTACTTC
CASSGVGGQETQYF
>TRBD1|once|TRBV5-6|TRBJ1-2
TGTGCCAGCAGTTCCGGGACAGGGGGATTTCACTATGGCTACACCTTC
CASSSGTGGFHYGYTF
>NA|NA|TRBV23-1|TRBJ2-1
TGCGCCAGCAGTCGGGACGGGGGATACTACAATGAGCAGTTCTTC
CASSRDGGYYNEQFF
>TRBD1|NA|TRBV27|TRBJ1-6
TGTGCCAGCAGAAGACAGGGTCCAGCCTATAATTCACCCCTCCACTTT
CASRRQGPAYNSPLHF
>TRBD2|NA|TRBV15|TRBJ2-7
TGTGCCACCAGCCACGCAGGACTAGCGGGAGGTGGTCGCTACGAGCAGTACTTC
CATSHAGLAGGGRYEQYF
>TRBD1|NA|TRBV7-9|TRBJ2-7
TGTGCCAGCAGCTTGACAGGGGCGGGGGAGCAGTACTTC
CASSLTGAGEQYF
>TRBD1|NA|TRBV4-2|TRBJ1-3
TGTGCCAGCAGCCAAACTTCGACAGGGGGCATGCTTCCAAACACCATATATTTT
CASSQTSTGGMLPNTIYF
>NA|NA|TRBV5-1|TRBJ2-2
TGCGCCAGCAGCTACACACCGAACACCGGGGAGCTGTTTTTT
CASSYTPNTGELFF
>NA|NA|TRBV4-3|TRBJ2-7
TGCGCCAGCAGCCAAGATCGGGGGACCTACGAGCAGTACTTC
CASSQDRGTYEQYF
>NA|few|TRBV30|TRBJ1-2
TGTGCCTGGAGTGTATTCGGGCAGGGGTACGGTAGCTATGGCTACACCTTC
CAWSVFGQGYGSYGYTF
>TRBD1|NA|TRBV19|TRBJ2-1
TGTGCCACTTCCGGGACAGGTCGATACAATGAGCAGTTCTTC
CATSGTGRYNEQFF
>TRBD2|NA|TRBV4-1|TRBJ2-3
TGCGCCAGCAGCCAAGATCGACTAGCGGGGGGCACAGATACGCAGTATTTT
CASSQDRLAGGTDTQYF
>NA|NA|TRBV6-5|TRBJ1-1
TGTGCCAGCAGTTACTCGTGGAGGGGCGCGACTGAAGCTTTCTTT
CASSYSWRGATEAFF
>TRBD1|NA|TRBV3-1/TRBV3-2|TRBJ2-3
TGTGCCAGCAGCCAAGATCAACAGGGGGCAGGGGATACGCAGTATTTT
CASSQDQQGAGDTQYF
>TRBD2|NA|TRBV6-5|TRBJ2-2
TGTGCCAGCAGAATTAGCGGGGGCAGGGCCGGGGAGCTGTTTTTT
CASRISGGRAGELFF
>TRBD1|NA|TRBV7-7|TRBJ2-1
TGTGCCAGCAGCTCAAAACCGGGACAGGGCTACAATGAGCAGTTCTTC
CASSSKPGQGYNEQFF
>NA|few|TRBV28|TRBJ1-4
TGTGCCAGCACTGGACAAGGTGAAAAACTGTTTTTT
CASTGQGEKLFF
>TRBD1|NA|TRBV20-1|TRBJ1-1
TGCAGTGCTAGTGGACAGGGGGCGCGGGTCACTGAAGCTTTCTTT
CSASGQGARVTEAFF
>TRBD1|NA|TRBV5-6|TRBJ2-4
TGTGCCAGCAGCTTGCGGACAGGGGGCGAGGACATTCAGTACTTC
CASSLRTGGEDIQYF
>NA|NA|TRBV3-1/TRBV3-2|TRBJ1-1
TGTGCCAGCAGGGGAGGCACTGAAGCTTTCTTT
CASRGGTEAFF
>TRBD1|NA|TRBV5-1|TRBJ2-2
TGCGCCAGCAGCTTGGGGACAGGGGGGACGAACACCGGGGAGCTGTTTTTT
CASSLGTGGTNTGELFF
>NA|once|TRBV4-2|TRBJ1-5
TGTGCCAGCAGCCAGGGGGGGAATCAGCCCCAGCATTTT
CASSQGGNQPQHF
>NA|NA|TRBV18|TRBJ1-2
TGTGCCAGCTCACCAACTCCCGTACAGGACTATGGCTACACCTTC
CASSPTPVQDYGYTF
>TRBD1|NA|TRBV2|TRBJ2-5
TGTGCCAGCAGAGTGGACAGGGGTTTGCAAGAGACCCAGTACTTC
CASRVDRGLQETQYF
>NA|NA|TRBV27|TRBJ1-4
TGTGCCAGCAGTCTCACTTCCGGGAGACTTAATGAAAAACTGTTTTTT
CASSLTSGRLNEKLFF
>NA|NA|TRBV25-1|TRBJ1-2
TGTGCCAGCACCTCCTCGACACGACGGTATGGCTACACCTTC
CASTSSTRRYGYTF
>NA|NA|TRBV10-3|TRBJ1-3
TGTGCCATCAGTGAGAGGGGGGGCTCTGGAAACACCATATATTTT
CAISERGGSGNTIYF
>NA|NA|TRBV5-1|TRBJ2-7
TGCGCCAGCAGCTTGCCAGGGGCCTACGAGCAGTACTTC
CASSLPGAYEQYF
>NA|NA|TRBV4-2|TRBJ2-1
TGTGCCAGCAGCCACCCGGGGGAAGGTGAGCAGTTCTTC
CASSHPGEGEQFF
>NA|NA|TRBV7-9|TRBJ1-1
TGTGCCAGCAGCTTGCAGGGGACGGGTGAAGCTTTCTTT
CASSLQGTGEAFF
>TRBD1|NA|TRBV18|TRBJ2-7
TGTGCCAGCTCACTCACAGGGGAGAGACCCTACGAGCAGTACTTC
CASSLTGERPYEQYF
>TRBD2|NA|TRBV7-9|TRBJ2-3
TGTGCCAGCAGCTCAGACTGGGCGGGGGGGCGTAGAGATACGCAGTATTTT
CASSSDWAGGRRDTQYF
>NA|once|TRBV7-9|TRBJ1-3
TGTGCCAGCAGCTCGGAGGGAAACACCATATATTTT
CASSSEGNTIYF
>TRBD2|NA|TRBV6-5|TRBJ2-7
TGTGCCAGCAGTAGGACTAGCGGGGAAGGCGAGCAGTACTTC
CASSRTSGEGEQYF
>NA|NA|TRBV21-1|TRBJ2-3
TGTGCCAGCAGCAAACCGGGGCAGGGGGAGCGGGATACGCAGTATTTT
CASSKPGQGERDTQYF
>NA|NA|TRBV7-2|TRBJ2-1
TGTGCCAGCAGCTTAGAGGCCCGGGAGATCAATGAGCAGTTCTTC
CASSLEAREINEQFF
>TRBD2|NA|TRBV5-1|TRBJ2-1
TGCGCCAGCAGCGAACGACCGGGACTAGCGGGAGGGGTATACAATGAGCAGTTCTTC
CASSERPGLAGGVYNEQFF
>NA|NA|TRBV2|TRBJ1-4
TGTGCCAGCAGTGATTTTGGGGCCCCTAATGAAAAACTGTTTTTT
CASSDFGAPNEKLFF
>NA|once|TRBV6-5|TRBJ1-5
TGTGCCAGCAGCTATTTGGGCAGTTACAATCAGCCCCAGCATTTT
CASSYLGSYNQPQHF
>NA|NA|TRBV27|TRBJ2-7
TGTGCCAGCAGTTTGAACAGCTTGTACGAGCAGTACTTC
CASSLNSLYEQYF
>TRBD2|NA|TRBV7-3|TRBJ2-7
TGTGCCAGCAGCCCGAAGGCGGGGGGGGCTTCCTACGAGCAGTACTTC
CASSPKAGGASYEQYF
>TRBD2|few|TRBV18|TRBJ2-1
TGTGCCAGCTCACCACCGCCGGGAGGGCTCAATGAGCAGTTCTTC
CASSPPPGGLNEQFF
>TRBD1|NA|TRBV4-2|TRBJ1-4
TGTGCCAGCAGCCAAGTTGGGAGGACAGGAGGAGAAAAACTGTTTTTT
CASSQVGRTGGEKLFF
>TRBD1|NA|TRBV19|TRBJ2-1
TGTGCCAGTAGGCGCGCGTTGGGACAGGGGAATGAGCAGTTCTTC
CASRRALGQGNEQFF